Below are 17 T cell receptor beta chains sequenced from a single sample in a study of T cell responses to AZD1222 COVID-19 vaccine. Clones were sequenced by immunoSEQ multiplex PCR, and TCRdb holds only the in-frame ones, with some missing. Of tens of thousands of clones in the sample, more than 75% were seen once. The input for sequencing was peripheral blood, taken 28 days after the second AZD1222 dose. Receptor source: an adult who received the AZD1222 COVID-19 vaccine.

This chain connects TRBV3-1 (or the pseudogene TRBV3-2) to TRBJ1-6; D call uncertain. Trimming shortened V by 1 base and J by 4 bases, and 8 bases separated the two germline ends. This CDR3 has 15 amino acids. Germline-derived CDR1 and CDR2 are LGHDT and YNNKEL (reference sequence). The CDR3 sequence: CASSQVTVYNSPLHF. The CDR3 DNA reads as TGTGCCAGCAGCCAAGTCACCGTTTATAATTCACCCCTCCACTTT.

This sequence joins TRBV12-3 or TRBV12-4 and TRBJ1-4; D is undetermined. The V end was cut by 5 bases, the J end by 11 bases, with 12 bases between. The CDR3 covers 12 residues. The CDR3 DNA reads as TGTGCCAGCAGTCCCCTCCCGGACAAACTGTTTTTT. This translates into CASSPLPDKLFF.

V and J are TRBV7-8 and TRBJ2-2; D is perhaps TRBD1 or TRBD2 (5 bases each). The V gene lost 5 bases and the J gene lost 4 bases, with 14 bases spanning the gap. Germline CDR1 is SGHVS and CDR2 is FQNEAQ. The CDR3 contains 15 residues. CDR3 sequence (DNA): TGTGCCAGCAGCCTCGGGGCTTCGACCACCGGGGAGCTGTTTTTT. Amino acid sequence: CASSLGASTTGELFF.

The chain couples TRBV7-2 to TRBJ2-7, with TRBD1 as a possible D gene (5 bases). This CDR3 has 15 amino acids. V was trimmed by 6 bases and J by 0 bases, leaving 15 bases between them. Germline V gene sequence: CDR1 SGHTA, CDR2 FQGNSA. The CDR3 region has the DNA TGTGCCAGCAGACGCCAGGGCAGGAGCTCCTACGAGCAGTACTTC. It translates to CASRRQGRSSYEQYF.

In its sample, this clone was seen once. This chain uses TRBV12-5 with TRBJ2-7; D is possibly TRBD1 (6 bases). Trimming removed 5 bases from V and 0 bases from J, with 17 bases in between. CDR3 length: 16 residues. Germline CDR1 is LGHNT and CDR2 is FRNRAP. The CDR3 DNA is TGTGCTAGTGGTCCCCCGACAGGTTGGGTCTCCTACGAGCAGTACTTC. It yields the protein CASGPPTGWVSYEQYF.

The chain uses TRBV6-5 and TRBJ2-5; no clear D. This CDR3 region has 15 residues. The germline V and J ends were trimmed by 0 bases and 5 bases, with 13 bases remaining between them. From germline, CDR1 is MNHEY and CDR2 SVGAGI. Here the CDR3 DNA reads TGTGCCAGCAGTTACTCGTCCAATGTTTGGGAGACCCAGTACTTC. It translates to CASSYSSNVWETQYF.

This chain links TRBV5-8 with TRBJ1-3; no firm D call. This CDR3 spans 14 amino acids. V lost 1 base, J lost 2 bases, and 7 bases lay in between. Germline V gene lookup returns CDR1 SGHTS and CDR2 YDEGEE. The CDR3 region is CASSLMGTGNTIYF. The CDR3 coding sequence is TGTGCCAGCAGCTTGATGGGCACTGGAAACACCATATATTTT.

The CDR3, as DNA: TGTGCCAGCAGCTTAATGGGACAGGGTAGCAATGAGCAGTTCTTC. Its translation: CASSLMGQGSNEQFF. The V and J genes are TRBV7-3 and TRBJ2-1; 9 positions agree with TRBD1. From germline, CDR1 is SGHTA and CDR2 FQGTGA. J lost 6 bases, V lost 1 base, and 4 bases had no gene match. The CDR3 length is 15 residues.

A single count supports this clone. V is TRBV11-3 and J is TRBJ2-3, with D perhaps matching TRBD1 or TRBD2 (5 bases each). Germline V gene lookup returns CDR1 SGHNT and CDR2 YENEEA. The V and J ends lost 5 bases and 0 bases respectively, with 12 bases between them. The CDR3 has 15 amino acids. CDR3 region: CASSRDGGSTDTQYF. The CDR3 region has the DNA TGTGCCAGCAGCCGTGATGGGGGAAGCACAGATACGCAGTATTTT.

This clone showed up just a few times. V usage is TRBV4-1 and J usage is TRBJ1-1, with D maybe TRBD1 (5 bases). The CDR3 length is 15 residues. Germline CDR1 and CDR2: MGHRA and YSYEKL. The ends were cut back, 1 base at V and 7 bases at J, with 16 bases in the middle. The CDR3 loop reads CASSQVGGTGDEAFF. The CDR3 DNA follows: TGCGCCAGCAGCCAAGTCGGGGGGACTGGTGATGAAGCTTTCTTT.

This clone was counted a single time. The rearrangement links TRBV7-2 to TRBJ1-1; weak D call: TRBD1 (5 bases). The CDR3 is 13 residues long. V was trimmed by 8 bases and J by 0 bases, leaving 10 bases between them. The germline CDR1 and CDR2 sequences are SGHTA and FQGNSA. In DNA form, the CDR3 reads TGTGCCAGCCAGAGGGGAATGAACACTGAAGCTTTCTTT. Translating gives CASQRGMNTEAFF.

CDR3 residues: CASRLRGLAFF. CDR3 nucleotide sequence: TGTGCCAGCAGGCTAAGAGGGCTAGCTTTCTTT. The rearrangement joins TRBV6-5 to TRBJ1-1; D remains unclear. This CDR3 region has 11 residues. The germline V gene encodes CDR1 MNHEY and CDR2 SVGAGI. The V gene lost 6 bases and the J gene lost 10 bases, with 12 bases spanning the gap.

The J gene is TRBJ2-3, the V gene TRBV27; 7 bases are a match to TRBD1. Germline V gene lookup returns CDR1 MNHEY and CDR2 SMNVEV (reference sequence). V trimming: 10 bases; J trimming: 2 bases; junction bases outside the gene matches: 12. The CDR3 is made up of 15 amino acids. The CDR3 DNA reads as TGTGCCACTCGACTTGACAGGGCTCCCACAGATACGCAGTATTTT. This codes for CATRLDRAPTDTQYF.

The DNA of the CDR3 is TGTGCCAGCAGCTTGGCTAGCGGGGGGTTTGATACGCAGTATTTT. Translation gives CASSLASGGFDTQYF. This chain connects TRBV5-4 to TRBJ2-3; TRBD2 agrees at 11 bases. The ends lost 0 bases at V and 6 bases at J; junction bases unmatched: 3. There are 15 residues in the CDR3. Germline loops: CDR1 SGHNT, CDR2 YYREEE (reference sequence).

The V gene is TRBV11-2, the J gene TRBJ2-1; D gene uncertain. Germline CDR1 SGHAT, CDR2 FQNNGV. V lost 5 bases to trimming and J lost 8 bases, with 7 bases between them. The CDR3 extends over 11 amino acids. The CDR3 nucleotides read TGTGCCAGCAGCAGTAATTATGAGCAGTTCTTC. Translation gives CASSSNYEQFF. Using reference TRBV11-2 and TRBJ2-1 for the parts outside the CDR3, the full variable domain is EAGVAQSPRYKIIEKRQSVAFWCNPISGHATLYWYQQILGQGPKLLIQFQNNGVVDDSQLPKDRFSAERLKGVDSTLKIQPAKLEDSAVYLCASSSNYEQFFGPGTRLTVL.

This clone was seen just once. The chain employs TRBV2 and TRBJ1-2; D is perhaps TRBD1 (6 bases). Germline V lookup: CDR1 SNHLY, CDR2 FYNNEI. V lost 8 bases to trimming and J lost 2 bases, with 12 bases between them. The CDR3 has 13 amino acids. Written as DNA, the CDR3 is TGTGCCAGCCAGGGACACGGAAACTATGGCTACACCTTC. Its protein product is CASQGHGNYGYTF.

This clone came up a few times. The rearrangement joins TRBV6-5 to TRBJ2-2, with D maybe TRBD2 (5 bases). V was cut by 6 bases and J by 7 bases, with 18 bases left in between. Germline values: CDR1 MNHEY, CDR2 SVGAGI. The CDR3 contains 15 residues. CDR3 DNA: TGTGCCAGCAGAAGAGAGGGAGTAATAGTCGGGGAGCTGTTTTTT. Protein product: CASRREGVIVGELFF.